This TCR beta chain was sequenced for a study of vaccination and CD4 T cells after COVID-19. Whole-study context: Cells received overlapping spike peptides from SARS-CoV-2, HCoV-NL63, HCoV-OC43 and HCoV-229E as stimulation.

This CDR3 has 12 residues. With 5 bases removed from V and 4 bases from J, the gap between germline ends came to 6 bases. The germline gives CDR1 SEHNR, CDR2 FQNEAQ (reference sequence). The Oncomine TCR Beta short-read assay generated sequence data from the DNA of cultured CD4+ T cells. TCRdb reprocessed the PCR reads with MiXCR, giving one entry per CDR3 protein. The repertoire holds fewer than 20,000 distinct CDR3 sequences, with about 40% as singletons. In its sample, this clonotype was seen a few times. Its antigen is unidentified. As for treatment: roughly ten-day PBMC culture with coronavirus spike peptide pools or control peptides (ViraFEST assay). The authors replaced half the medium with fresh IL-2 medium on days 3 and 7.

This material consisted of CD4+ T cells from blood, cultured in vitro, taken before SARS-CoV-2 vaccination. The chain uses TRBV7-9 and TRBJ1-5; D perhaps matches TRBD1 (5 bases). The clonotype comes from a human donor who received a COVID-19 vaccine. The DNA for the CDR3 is TGTGCCAGCAGCACAGGTAATCAGCCCCAGCATTTT. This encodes CASSTGNQPQHF. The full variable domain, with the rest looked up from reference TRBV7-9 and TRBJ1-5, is DTGVSQNPRHKITKRGQNVTFRCDPISEHNRLYWYRQTLGQGPEFLTYFQNEAQLEKSRLLSDRFSAERPKGSFSTLEIQRTEQGDSAMYLCASSTGNQPQHFGDGTRLSIL.